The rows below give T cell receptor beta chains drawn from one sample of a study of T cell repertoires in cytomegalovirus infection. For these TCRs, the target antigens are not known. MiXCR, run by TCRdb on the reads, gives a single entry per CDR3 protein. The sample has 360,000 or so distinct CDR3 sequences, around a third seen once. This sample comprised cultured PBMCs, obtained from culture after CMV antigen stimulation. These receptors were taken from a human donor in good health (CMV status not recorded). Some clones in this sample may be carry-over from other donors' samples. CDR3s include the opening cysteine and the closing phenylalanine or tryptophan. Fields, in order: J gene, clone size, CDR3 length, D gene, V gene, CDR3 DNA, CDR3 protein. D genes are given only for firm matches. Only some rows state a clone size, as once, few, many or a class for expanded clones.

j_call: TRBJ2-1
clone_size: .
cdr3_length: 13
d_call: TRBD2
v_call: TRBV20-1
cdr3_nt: TGCACCGCCGGGACTAGATCCTACAATGAGCAGTTCTTC
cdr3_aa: CTAGTRSYNEQFF

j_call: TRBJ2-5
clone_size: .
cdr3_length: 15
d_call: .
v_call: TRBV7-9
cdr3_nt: TGTGCCAGCAGCTTATTCTCGCCGGGACAAGAGACCCAGTACTTC
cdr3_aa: CASSLFSPGQETQYF

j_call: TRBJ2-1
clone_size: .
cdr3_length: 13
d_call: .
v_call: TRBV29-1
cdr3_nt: TGCAGCGCACTAGTGGGGGGAGGCAATGAGCAGTTCTTC
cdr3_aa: CSALVGGGNEQFF

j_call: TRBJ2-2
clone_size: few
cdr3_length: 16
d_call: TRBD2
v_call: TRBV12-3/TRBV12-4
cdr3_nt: TGTGCCAGCAGCCGCTCCGCGGGAGACAGCACCGGGGAGCTGTTTTTT
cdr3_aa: CASSRSAGDSTGELFF

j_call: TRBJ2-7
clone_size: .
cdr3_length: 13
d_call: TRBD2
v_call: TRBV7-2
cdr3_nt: TGTGCCAGCAGCTTAGTCCGGGGGGGCGAGCAGTACTTC
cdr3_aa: CASSLVRGGEQYF

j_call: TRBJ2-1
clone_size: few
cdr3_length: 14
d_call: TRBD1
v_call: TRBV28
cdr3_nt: TGTGCCAGCAGTCCGCTCGGACAGGTCAATGAGCAGTTCTTC
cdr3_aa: CASSPLGQVNEQFF

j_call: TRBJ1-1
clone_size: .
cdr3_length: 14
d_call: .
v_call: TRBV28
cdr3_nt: TGTGCCAGCAGTACCCCGGACAGTAACACTGAAGCTTTCTTT
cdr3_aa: CASSTPDSNTEAFF

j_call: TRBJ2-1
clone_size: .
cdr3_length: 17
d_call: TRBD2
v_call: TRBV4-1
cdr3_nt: TGCGCCAGCAGCCACCTACTAGCGGGAGGATCCCACAATGAGCAGTTCTTC
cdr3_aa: CASSHLLAGGSHNEQFF

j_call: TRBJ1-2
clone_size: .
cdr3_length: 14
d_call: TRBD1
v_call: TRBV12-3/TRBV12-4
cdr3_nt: TGTGCCAGCAGTTTAGAGACAGGGGCCTATGGCTACACCTTC
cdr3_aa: CASSLETGAYGYTF

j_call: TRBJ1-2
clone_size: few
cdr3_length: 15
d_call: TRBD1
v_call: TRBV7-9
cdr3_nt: TGTGCCAGCAGCCCGTGGACAGGGGGAGACTATGGCTACACCTTC
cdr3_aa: CASSPWTGGDYGYTF

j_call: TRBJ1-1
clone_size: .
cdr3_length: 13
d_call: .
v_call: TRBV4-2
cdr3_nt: TGTGCCAGCAGCCAAGATCTGGGGGGTGAAGCTTTCTTT
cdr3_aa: CASSQDLGGEAFF

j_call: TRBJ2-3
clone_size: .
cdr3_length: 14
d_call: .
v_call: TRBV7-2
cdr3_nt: TGTGCCAGCAGCCCAAGACACCGCACAGATACGCAGTATTTT
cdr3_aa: CASSPRHRTDTQYF

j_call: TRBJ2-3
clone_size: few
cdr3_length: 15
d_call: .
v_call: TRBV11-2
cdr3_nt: TGTGCCAGCAGCGCACCTAGCGTCACTGGAGATACGCAGTATTTT
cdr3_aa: CASSAPSVTGDTQYF

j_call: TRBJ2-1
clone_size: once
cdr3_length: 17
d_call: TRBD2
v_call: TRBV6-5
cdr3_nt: TGTGCCAGCAGTTCCTCTAGCGGAGTGAGCTCCTACAATGAGCAGTTCTTC
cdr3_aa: CASSSSSGVSSYNEQFF

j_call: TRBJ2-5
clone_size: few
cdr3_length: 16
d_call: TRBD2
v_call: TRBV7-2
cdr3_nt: TGTGCCAGCAGCTTATTGGCTAGCGGGACCCAAGAGACCCAGTACTTC
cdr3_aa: CASSLLASGTQETQYF

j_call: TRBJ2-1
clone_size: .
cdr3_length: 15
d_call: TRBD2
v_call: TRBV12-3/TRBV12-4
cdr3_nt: TGTGCCAGCAGATTGGGGGGACTAGCGGACAATGAGCAGTTCTTC
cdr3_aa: CASRLGGLADNEQFF

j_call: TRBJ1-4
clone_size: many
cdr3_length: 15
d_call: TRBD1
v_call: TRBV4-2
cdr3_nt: TGTGCCAGCAGCCAAGATCAACAGGGGGGGGAAAAACTGTTTTTT
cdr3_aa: CASSQDQQGGEKLFF

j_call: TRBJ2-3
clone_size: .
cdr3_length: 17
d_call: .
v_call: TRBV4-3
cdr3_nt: TGCGCCAGCAGCCCAACGATCCAAAAGGGGACCACAGATACGCAGTATTTT
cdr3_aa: CASSPTIQKGTTDTQYF

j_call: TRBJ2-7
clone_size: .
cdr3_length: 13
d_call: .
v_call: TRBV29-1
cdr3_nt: TGCAGCGTTGAAGGGGAGGGGGGACACGAGCAGTACTTC
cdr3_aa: CSVEGEGGHEQYF

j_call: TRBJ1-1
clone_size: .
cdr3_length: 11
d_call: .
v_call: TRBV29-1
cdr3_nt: TGCAGCGTTGATCCGAACACTGAAGCTTTCTTT
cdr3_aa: CSVDPNTEAFF

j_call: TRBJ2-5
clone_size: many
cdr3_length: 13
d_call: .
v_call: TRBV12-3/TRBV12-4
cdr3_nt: TGTGCCAGCAGTTTAGCGGGGTCCGGGACCCAGTACTTC
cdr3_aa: CASSLAGSGTQYF

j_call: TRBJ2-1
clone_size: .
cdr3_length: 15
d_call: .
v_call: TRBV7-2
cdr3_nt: TGTGCCAGCGGAACCTCGATAGCGGACTACAATGAGCAGTTCTTC
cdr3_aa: CASGTSIADYNEQFF

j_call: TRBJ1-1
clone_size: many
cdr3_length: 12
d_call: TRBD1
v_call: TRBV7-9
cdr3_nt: TGTGCCAGCAGCTTGAGGACAGGGGCGGCTTTCTTT
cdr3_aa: CASSLRTGAAFF

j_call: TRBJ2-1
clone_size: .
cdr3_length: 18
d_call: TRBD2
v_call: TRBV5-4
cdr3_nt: TGTGCCAGCAGCTCTAATGCGGGAGGAGACTTCTCCTACAATGAGCAGTTCTTC
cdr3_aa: CASSSNAGGDFSYNEQFF

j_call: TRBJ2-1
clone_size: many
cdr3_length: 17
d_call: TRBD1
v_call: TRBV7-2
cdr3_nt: TGTGCCAGCAGCTTAGGACAGGGGGAAATCTCCTACAATGAGCAGTTCTTC
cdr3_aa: CASSLGQGEISYNEQFF

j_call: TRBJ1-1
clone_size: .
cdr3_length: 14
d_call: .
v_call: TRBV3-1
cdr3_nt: TGTGCCAGCAGCGCAACAGTGTCACACACTGAAGCTTTCTTT
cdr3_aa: CASSATVSHTEAFF

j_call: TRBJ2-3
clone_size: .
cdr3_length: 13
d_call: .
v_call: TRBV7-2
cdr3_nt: TGTGCCAGCAGCTTAGAGGCGGCGGTTACGCAGTATTTT
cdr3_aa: CASSLEAAVTQYF

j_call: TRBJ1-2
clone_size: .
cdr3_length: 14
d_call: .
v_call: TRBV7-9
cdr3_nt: TGTGCGCTTCAGCGGGGGGTGGCGGTCTATGGCTACACCTTC
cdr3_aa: CALQRGVAVYGYTF

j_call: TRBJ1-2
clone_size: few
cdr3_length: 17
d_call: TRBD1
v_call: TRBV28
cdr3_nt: TGTGCCAGCAGTTTTTTTACGTTACGGACAGGGCTCTATGGCTACACCTTC
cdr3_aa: CASSFFTLRTGLYGYTF

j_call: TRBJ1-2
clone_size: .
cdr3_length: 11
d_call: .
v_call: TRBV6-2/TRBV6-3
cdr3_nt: TGTGCCAGCAGATTTTTGTGGGGCTACACCTTC
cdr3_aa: CASRFLWGYTF

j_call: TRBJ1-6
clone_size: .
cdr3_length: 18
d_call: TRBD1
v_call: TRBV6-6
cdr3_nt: TGTGCCAGCACTCCAACATCGGGACAGGGGAGTGGAGTTTCACCCCTCCACTTT
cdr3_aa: CASTPTSGQGSGVSPLHF

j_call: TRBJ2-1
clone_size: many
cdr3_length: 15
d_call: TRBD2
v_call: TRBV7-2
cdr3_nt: TGTGCCAGCAGCTTAGGTCTAGCGGGAGGGCCGGTTAAGTTCTTC
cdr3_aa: CASSLGLAGGPVKFF

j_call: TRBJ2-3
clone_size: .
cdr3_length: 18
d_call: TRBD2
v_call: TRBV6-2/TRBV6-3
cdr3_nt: TGTGCCAGCAGTTACCCGCCCACTAGCGGGAGAAGGGCAGATACGCAGTATTTT
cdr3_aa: CASSYPPTSGRRADTQYF

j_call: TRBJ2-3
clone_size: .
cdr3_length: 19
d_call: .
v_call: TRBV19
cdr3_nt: TGTGCCAGTAGTATCTTGTTCGGGGACGGGTCAAGGCTGGCAGATACGCAGTATTTT
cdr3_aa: CASSILFGDGSRLADTQYF

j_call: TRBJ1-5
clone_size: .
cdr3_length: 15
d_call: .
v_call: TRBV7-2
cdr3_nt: TGTGCCAGCAGCTTTGGACGATATAGCAATCAGCCCCAGCATTTT
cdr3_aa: CASSFGRYSNQPQHF

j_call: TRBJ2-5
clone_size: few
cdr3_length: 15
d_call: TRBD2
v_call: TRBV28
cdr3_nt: TGTGCCAGCAGTTCCTCTGGACTAGCGGAAGAGACCCAGTACTTC
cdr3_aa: CASSSSGLAEETQYF

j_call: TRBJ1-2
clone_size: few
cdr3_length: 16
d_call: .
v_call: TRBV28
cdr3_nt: TGTGCCAGCAGTTCCCTGGAGGGGGGCACTAACTATGGCTACACCTTC
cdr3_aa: CASSSLEGGTNYGYTF

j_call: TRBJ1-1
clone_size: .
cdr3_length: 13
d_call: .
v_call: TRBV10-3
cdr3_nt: TGTGCCACCAGTTTGGACAGGAACACTGAAGCTTTCTTT
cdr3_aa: CATSLDRNTEAFF

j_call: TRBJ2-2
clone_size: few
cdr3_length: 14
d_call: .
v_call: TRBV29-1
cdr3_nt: TGCAGCGTTGATTGGGGGCTGAACACCGGGGAGCTGTTTTTT
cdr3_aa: CSVDWGLNTGELFF

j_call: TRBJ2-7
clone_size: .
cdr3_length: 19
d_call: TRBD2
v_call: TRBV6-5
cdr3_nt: TGTGCCAGCAGTTGGCGCGCGCGGAGTCTAGCGGGAGTCCCCTACGAGCAGTACTTC
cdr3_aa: CASSWRARSLAGVPYEQYF

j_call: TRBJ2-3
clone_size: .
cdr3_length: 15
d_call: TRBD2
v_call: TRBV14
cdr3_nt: TGTGCCAGCAGCTACAGGCGGGGGAGCACAGATACGCAGTATTTT
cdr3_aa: CASSYRRGSTDTQYF

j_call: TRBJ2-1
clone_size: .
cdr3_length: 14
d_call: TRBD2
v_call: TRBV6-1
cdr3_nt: TGTGCCAGCACCCCCGGGACTACCTACAATGAGCAGTTCTTC
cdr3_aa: CASTPGTTYNEQFF

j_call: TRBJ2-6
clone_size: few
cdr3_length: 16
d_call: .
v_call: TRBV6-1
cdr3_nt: TGTGCCAGCAGTGAAGCACGGGTCCCTGGGGCCAACGTCCTGACTTTC
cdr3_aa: CASSEARVPGANVLTF

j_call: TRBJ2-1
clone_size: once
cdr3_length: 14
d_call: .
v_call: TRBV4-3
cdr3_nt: TGCGCCAGCAGTTCTGACTTGGGGCTGGAGATGCAGTTCTTC
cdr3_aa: CASSSDLGLEMQFF

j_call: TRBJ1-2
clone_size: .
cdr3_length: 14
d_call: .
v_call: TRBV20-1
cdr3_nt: TGCAGTGCTAGTAAGGGCGGAAACACCTATGGCTACACCTTC
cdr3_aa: CSASKGGNTYGYTF

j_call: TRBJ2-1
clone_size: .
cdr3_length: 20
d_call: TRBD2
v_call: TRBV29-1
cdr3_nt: TGCAGCGTTGAAGGGCTTTTTTCCCGTTCTAGCGGCTTCTCCTACAATGAGCAGTTCTTC
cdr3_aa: CSVEGLFSRSSGFSYNEQFF

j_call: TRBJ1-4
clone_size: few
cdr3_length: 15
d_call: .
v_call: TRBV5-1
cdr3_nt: TGCGCCAGCAGCTTGGCCCCCGGGGCCGATGAAAAACTGTTTTTT
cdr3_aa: CASSLAPGADEKLFF

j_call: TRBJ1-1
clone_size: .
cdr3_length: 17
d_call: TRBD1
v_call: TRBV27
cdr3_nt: TGTGCCAGCTATAAATGGGACAGATTAAAACGGGACACTGAAGCTTTCTTT
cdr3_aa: CASYKWDRLKRDTEAFF

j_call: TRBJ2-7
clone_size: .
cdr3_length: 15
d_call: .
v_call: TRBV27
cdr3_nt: TGTGCCAGCAGTTCAACAGGGACTCTCTCCTACGAGCAGTACTTC
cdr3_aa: CASSSTGTLSYEQYF

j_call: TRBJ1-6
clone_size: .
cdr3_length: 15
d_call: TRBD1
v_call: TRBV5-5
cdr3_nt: TGTGCCAGCAGCTCGACAGGGGCCTATAATTCACCCCTCCACTTT
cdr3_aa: CASSSTGAYNSPLHF

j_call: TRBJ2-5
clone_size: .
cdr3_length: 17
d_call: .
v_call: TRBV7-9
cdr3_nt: TGTGCCAGCAGCTCGGGCTCGGGTCACAGCGTAAGCATGATCCAGTACTTC
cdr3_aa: CASSSGSGHSVSMIQYF

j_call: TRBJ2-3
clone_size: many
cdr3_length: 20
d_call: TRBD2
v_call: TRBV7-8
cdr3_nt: TGTGCCAGCAGCAATCGACTCGGGACTAGCGGATTTAACCTCACAGATACGCAGTATTTT
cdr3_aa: CASSNRLGTSGFNLTDTQYF

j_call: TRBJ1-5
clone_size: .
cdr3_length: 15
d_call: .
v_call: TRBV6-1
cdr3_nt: TGTGCCAGCAGCGCGGGCAGGGTAAGCGATCAGCCCCAGCATTTT
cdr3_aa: CASSAGRVSDQPQHF

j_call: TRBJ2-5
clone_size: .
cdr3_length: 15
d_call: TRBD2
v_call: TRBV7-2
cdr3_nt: TGTGCCAGCAGTCTCATAGCGGGAAGAACGGAGACCCAGTACTTC
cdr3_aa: CASSLIAGRTETQYF

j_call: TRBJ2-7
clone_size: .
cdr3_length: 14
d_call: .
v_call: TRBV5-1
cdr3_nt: TGCGCCAGCAGCTTGGCGTATTCTACCTACGAGCAGTACTTC
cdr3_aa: CASSLAYSTYEQYF